Presented here are 14 T cell receptor beta chains from one specimen sequenced in a study of shared clonotypes between healthy human individuals. Produced via immunoSEQ multiplex PCR; TCRdb's table is partial and in-frame only. The sample carries about 2.3 million clones, under 95% recorded once. The sequenced material came from naive CD4+ T cells from PBMCs. The subset denotes: CD45RA+ positively selected. The receptors come from a young man in good health. Some clones in this sample may be carry-over from other donors' samples.

The genes are TRBV5-4 and TRBJ2-3, with 7 bases matching TRBD2. The J segment lost 0 bases and the V segment lost 3 bases, leaving 7 bases of the junction unmatched. The CDR3 contains 16 residues. Germline V gene sequence: CDR1 SGHNT, CDR2 YYREEE (reference sequence). The CDR3 sequence is CASSSLSGTSTDTQYF. The CDR3 nucleotides are TGTGCCAGCAGCTCCTTAAGCGGGACGAGCACAGATACGCAGTATTTT.

The count of this clone is one. The chain combines TRBV30 with TRBJ2-7; no reliable D call. The ends were cut back, 4 bases at V and 3 bases at J, with 13 bases in the middle. The CDR3 consists of 13 residues. The germline V gene has CDR1 GTSNPN and CDR2 SVGIG (reference sequence). CDR3 nucleotide sequence: TGTGCCTGGAACCCCGGACCCCTCTACGAGCAGTACTTC. Amino acids: CAWNPGPLYEQYF.

The rearrangement links TRBV19 to TRBJ2-1; TRBD2 is a possible D gene (7 bases). Trimming took 0 bases from V and 7 from J, leaving 13 bases between them. The germline CDR1 and CDR2 sequences are LNHDA and SQIVND (reference sequence). This CDR3 contains 15 residues. CDR3 residues: CASSIEGGAANEQFF. CDR3 DNA: TGTGCCAGTAGTATAGAAGGGGGGGCGGCTAATGAGCAGTTCTTC.

This clone appeared a single time. This chain links TRBV10-3 with TRBJ2-3; TRBD1 is a possible D gene (6 bases). The CDR3 totals 13 residues. V dropped 6 bases and J dropped 5 bases, with 12 bases sitting between them. In germline, CDR1 is ENHRY, CDR2 SYGVKD. In DNA, the CDR3 is TGTGCCATCAGGGGGGCGAGGGAAGATACGCAGTATTTT. It encodes CAIRGAREDTQYF.

The chain recombines TRBV28 with TRBJ1-2, with TRBD1 as a possible D gene (6 bases). The CDR3 sequence is 16 residues long. Germline V lookup: CDR1 MDHEN, CDR2 SYDVKM. V dropped 4 bases and J dropped 8 bases, with 23 bases sitting between them. Written as DNA, the CDR3 is TGTGCCAGCAGTTGGGGATCGTTCGGGGGGCTGAGAGGCTACACCTTC. Translated: CASSWGSFGGLRGYTF.

The V and J genes are TRBV18 and TRBJ2-1, with TRBD2 as a possible D gene (5 bases). The CDR3 spans 15 residues. The germline V gene encodes CDR1 KGHSH and CDR2 LQKENI. Trimming stripped 3 bases from V and 5 bases from J, with 14 bases between. For the CDR3, the DNA is TGTGCCAGCTCACCCAACCTAGCACCCCACAATGAGCAGTTCTTC. As protein: CASSPNLAPHNEQFF.

As regards this clone: Other DNA sequences in this sample translate to the same CDR3. V usage is TRBV7-9 and J usage is TRBJ2-7; D is possibly TRBD1 (6 bases). CDR3 length: 14 amino acids. V lost 2 bases, J lost 0 bases, and 8 bases lay in between. The germline V gene has CDR1 SEHNR and CDR2 FQNEAQ (reference sequence). The CDR3 here is CASSLQGSSYEQYF. CDR3 in DNA: TGTGCCAGCAGCTTACAGGGGAGCTCCTACGAGCAGTACTTC.

The gene calls are TRBV7-9 and TRBJ1-4; D gene unclear. There are 13 residues in the CDR3. With 6 bases removed from V and 7 bases from J, the gap between germline ends came to 12 bases. Germline CDR1 reads SEHNR; CDR2 reads FQNEAQ (reference sequence). The CDR3 loop is CASSLQIGEKLFF. The CDR3 region has the DNA TGTGCCAGCAGTTTGCAAATAGGTGAAAAACTGTTTTTT.

The chain uses TRBV5-1 and TRBJ1-4; the D gene is possibly TRBD1 (5 bases). CDR3 length: 15 amino acids. CDR1 and CDR2 from the germline V gene are SGHRS and YFSETQ. V was shortened by 4 bases and J by 0 bases, with 10 bases between the two germline ends. The CDR3 loop reads CASSIETATNEKLFF. The DNA of the CDR3 is TGCGCCAGCAGCATTGAGACAGCAACTAATGAAAAACTGTTTTTT.

The chain links TRBV6-1 to TRBJ1-1; no clear D gene. CDR3 length equals 12 residues. CDR1 is MNHNS, CDR2 SASEGT, per germline. The V gene lost 1 base and the J gene lost 8 bases, with 8 bases spanning the gap. DNA of the CDR3: TGTGCCAGCAGTGAAGTGAGAGAGGAAGCTTTCTTT. This translates into CASSEVREEAFF.

This clone was found once. The sample holds other DNA sequences that translate to the same CDR3. This sequence joins TRBV5-1 and TRBJ2-1; 8 bases line up with TRBD2. Germline values: CDR1 SGHRS, CDR2 YFSETQ. The CDR3 consists of 14 residues. J gave up 6 bases and V 2 bases, and 4 bases lay outside the gene matches. The CDR3 sequence is CASSLGLAGNEQFF. The CDR3 DNA is TGCGCCAGCAGCTTAGGACTAGCTGGCAATGAGCAGTTCTTC.

V is TRBV11-2 and J is TRBJ2-5, with D hard to call. Trimming took off 0 bases at V and 5 bases at J, with 10 bases between the two ends. This CDR3 has 14 amino acids. Germline assignment: CDR1 SGHAT and CDR2 FQNNGV. CDR3 residues: CASSLDGGGETQYF. CDR3 bases: TGTGCCAGCAGCTTAGATGGCGGTGGCGAGACCCAGTACTTC.

The CDR3 coding sequence is TGTGCCAGCAGCCAGGTCGATGAGCAGTTCTTC. Its protein product is CASSQVDEQFF. V and J are TRBV7-2 and TRBJ2-1; D uncertain. The length of the CDR3 is 11 residues. Germline assignment: CDR1 SGHTA and CDR2 FQGNSA. V shed 5 bases and J shed 8 bases, with 7 bases lying between them.

This chain uses TRBV5-1 with TRBJ2-1, with 9 bases lining up with TRBD2. With V trimmed by 3 bases and J by 7 bases, 11 bases remained unmatched. The CDR3 is made up of 16 amino acids. Germline V lookup: CDR1 SGHRS, CDR2 YFSETQ. The CDR3 region is CASSSNPAGGTNEQFF. CDR3 bases: TGCGCCAGCAGCTCGAACCCAGCGGGAGGAACGAATGAGCAGTTCTTC.